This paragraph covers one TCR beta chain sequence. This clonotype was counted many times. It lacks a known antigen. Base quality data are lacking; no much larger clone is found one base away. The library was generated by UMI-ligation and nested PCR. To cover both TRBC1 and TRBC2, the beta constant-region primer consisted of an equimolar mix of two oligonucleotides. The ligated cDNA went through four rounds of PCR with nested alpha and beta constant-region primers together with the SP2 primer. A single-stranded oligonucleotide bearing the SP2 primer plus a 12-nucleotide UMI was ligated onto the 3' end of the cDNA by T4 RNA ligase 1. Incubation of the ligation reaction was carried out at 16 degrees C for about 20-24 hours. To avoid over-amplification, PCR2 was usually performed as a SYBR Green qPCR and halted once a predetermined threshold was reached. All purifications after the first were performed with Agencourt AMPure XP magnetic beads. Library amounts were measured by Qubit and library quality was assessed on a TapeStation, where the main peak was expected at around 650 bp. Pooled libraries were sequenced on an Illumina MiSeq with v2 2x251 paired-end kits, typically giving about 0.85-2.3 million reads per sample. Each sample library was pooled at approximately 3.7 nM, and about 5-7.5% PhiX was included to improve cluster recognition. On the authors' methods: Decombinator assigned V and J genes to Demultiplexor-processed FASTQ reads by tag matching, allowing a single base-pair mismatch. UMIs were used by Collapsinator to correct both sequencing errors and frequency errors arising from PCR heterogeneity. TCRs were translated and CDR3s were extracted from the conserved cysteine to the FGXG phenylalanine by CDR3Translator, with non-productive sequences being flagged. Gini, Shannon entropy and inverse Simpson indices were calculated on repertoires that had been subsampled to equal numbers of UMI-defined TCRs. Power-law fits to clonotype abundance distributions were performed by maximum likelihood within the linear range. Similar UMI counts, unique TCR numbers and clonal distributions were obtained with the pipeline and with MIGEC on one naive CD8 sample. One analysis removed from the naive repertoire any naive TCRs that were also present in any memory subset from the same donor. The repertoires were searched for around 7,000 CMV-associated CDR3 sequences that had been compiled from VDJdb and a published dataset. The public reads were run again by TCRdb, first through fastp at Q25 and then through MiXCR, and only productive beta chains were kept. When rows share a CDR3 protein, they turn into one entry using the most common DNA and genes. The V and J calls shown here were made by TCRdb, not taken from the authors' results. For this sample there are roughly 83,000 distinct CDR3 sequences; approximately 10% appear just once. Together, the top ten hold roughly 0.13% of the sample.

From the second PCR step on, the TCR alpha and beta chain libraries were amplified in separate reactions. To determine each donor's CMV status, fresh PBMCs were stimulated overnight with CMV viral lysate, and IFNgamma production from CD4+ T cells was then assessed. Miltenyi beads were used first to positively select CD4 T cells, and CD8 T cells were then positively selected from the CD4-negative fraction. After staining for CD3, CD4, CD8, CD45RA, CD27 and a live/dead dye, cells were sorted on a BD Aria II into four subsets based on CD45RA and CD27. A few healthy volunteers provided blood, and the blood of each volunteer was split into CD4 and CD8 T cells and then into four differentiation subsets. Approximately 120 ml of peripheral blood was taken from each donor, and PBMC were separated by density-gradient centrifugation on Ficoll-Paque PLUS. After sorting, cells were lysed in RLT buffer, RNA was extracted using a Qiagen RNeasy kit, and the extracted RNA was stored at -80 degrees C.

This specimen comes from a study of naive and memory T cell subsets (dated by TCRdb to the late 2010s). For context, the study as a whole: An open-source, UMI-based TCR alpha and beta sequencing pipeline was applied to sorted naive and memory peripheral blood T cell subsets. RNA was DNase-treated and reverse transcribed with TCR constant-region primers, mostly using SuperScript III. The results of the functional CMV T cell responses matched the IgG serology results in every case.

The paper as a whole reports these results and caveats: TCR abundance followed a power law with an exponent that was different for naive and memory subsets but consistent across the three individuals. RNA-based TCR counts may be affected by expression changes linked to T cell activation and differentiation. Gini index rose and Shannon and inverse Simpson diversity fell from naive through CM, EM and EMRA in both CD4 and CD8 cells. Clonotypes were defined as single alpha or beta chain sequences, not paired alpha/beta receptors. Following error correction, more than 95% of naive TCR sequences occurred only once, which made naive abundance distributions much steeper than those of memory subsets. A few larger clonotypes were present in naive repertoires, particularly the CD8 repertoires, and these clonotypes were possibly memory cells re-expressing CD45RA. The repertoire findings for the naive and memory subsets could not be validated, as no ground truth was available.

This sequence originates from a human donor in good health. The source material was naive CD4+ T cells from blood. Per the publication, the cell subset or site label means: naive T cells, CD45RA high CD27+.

The CDR3 region: CASSLEGPGDTQYF. DNA sequence: TGTGCCAGCAGCTTAGAAGGGCCCGGGGATACGCAGTATTTT. The V gene is TRBV7-2 and the J gene is TRBJ2-3; the D gene identity is not certain. CDR1 and CDR2 were assigned from the germline V gene as SGHTA and FQGNSA. The junction carries 11 bases between V and J, which are trimmed by 1 base and 6 bases respectively. The CDR3 runs 14 amino acids, cysteine and phenylalanine included. The retained sequence is limited to the CDR3, 42 bases, with the frame set at the first base.